The sequence of this TCR beta chain was determined in a study of blood T cell repertoires in COVID-19. About the research overall: Specimens from acute and convalescent COVID-19 originated in the United States, Italy and Spain.

Cohorts were assigned according to the clinical history that participants reported. The V and J ends lost 0 bases and 3 bases, in that order; junction bases with no gene match: 7. There are 18 residues in the CDR3. Per germline, CDR1 SGHAT and CDR2 FQNNGV. The repertoire was sequenced with immunoSEQ multiplex PCR; TCRdb's copy has only in-frame clones and lacks some. The table shows more than 300,000 clones, with around nine tenths occurring only once. The clonotype was recovered from a woman between 18 and 30 years old who had recovered from COVID-19. The V gene is TRBV11-2, the J gene TRBJ1-3; TRBD1 matches at 11 bases. The sample comprised PBMCs or T cells enriched from blood (not recorded which). CDR3 sequence: CASSLDPGQGVYGNTIYF. CDR3 nucleotides: TGTGCCAGCAGCTTAGACCCGGGACAGGGGGTGTATGGAAACACCATATATTTT.